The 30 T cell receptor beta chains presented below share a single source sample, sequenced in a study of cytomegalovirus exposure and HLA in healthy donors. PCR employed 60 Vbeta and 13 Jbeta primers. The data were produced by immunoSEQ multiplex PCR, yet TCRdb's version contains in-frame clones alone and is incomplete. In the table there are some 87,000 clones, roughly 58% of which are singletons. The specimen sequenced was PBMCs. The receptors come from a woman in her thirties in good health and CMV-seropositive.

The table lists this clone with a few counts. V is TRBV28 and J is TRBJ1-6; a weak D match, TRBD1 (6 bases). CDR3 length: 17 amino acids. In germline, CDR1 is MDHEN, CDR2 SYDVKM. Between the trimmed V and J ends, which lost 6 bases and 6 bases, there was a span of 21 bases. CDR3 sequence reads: CASSPIPPGQRNSPLHF. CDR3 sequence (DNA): TGTGCCAGCAGCCCAATACCACCCGGACAGCGTAATTCACCCCTCCACTTT.

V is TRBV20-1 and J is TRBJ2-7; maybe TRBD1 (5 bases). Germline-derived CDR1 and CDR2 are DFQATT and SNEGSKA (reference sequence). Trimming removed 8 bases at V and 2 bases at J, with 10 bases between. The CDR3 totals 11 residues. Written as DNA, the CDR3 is TGCAGTAGTCAGGGCACCTACGAGCAGTACTTC. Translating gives CSSQGTYEQYF.

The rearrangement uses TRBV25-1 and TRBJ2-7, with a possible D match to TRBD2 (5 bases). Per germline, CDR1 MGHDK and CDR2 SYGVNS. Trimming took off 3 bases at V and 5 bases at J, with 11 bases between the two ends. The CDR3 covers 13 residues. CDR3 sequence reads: CASSDPRRHEQYF. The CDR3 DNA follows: TGTGCCAGCAGTGACCCCAGGAGGCACGAGCAGTACTTC.

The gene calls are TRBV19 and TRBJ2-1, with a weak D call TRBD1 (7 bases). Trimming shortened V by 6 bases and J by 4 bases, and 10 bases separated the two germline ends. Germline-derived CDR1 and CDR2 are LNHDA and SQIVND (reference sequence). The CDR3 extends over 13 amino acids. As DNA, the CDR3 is TGTGCCAGTAGCGCGGGACAGTACAATGAGCAGTTCTTC. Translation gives CASSAGQYNEQFF.

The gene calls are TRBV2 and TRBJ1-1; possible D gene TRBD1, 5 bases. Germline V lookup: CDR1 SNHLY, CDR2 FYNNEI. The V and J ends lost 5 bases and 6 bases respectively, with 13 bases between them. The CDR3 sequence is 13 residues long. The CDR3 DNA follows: TGTGCCAGCAGTTGGCAGGGCGGCGCTGAAGCTTTCTTT. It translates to CASSWQGGAEAFF.

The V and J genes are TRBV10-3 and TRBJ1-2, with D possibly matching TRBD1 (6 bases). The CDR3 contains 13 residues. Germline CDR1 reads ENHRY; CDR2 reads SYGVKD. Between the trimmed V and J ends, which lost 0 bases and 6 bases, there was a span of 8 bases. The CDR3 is CAISESPGDGYTF. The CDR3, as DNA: TGTGCCATCAGTGAGTCACCAGGGGATGGCTACACCTTC.

This CDR3 is CASSRNTGELFF. In DNA form, the CDR3 reads TGTGCCAGCAGCCGGAACACCGGGGAGCTGTTTTTT. The chain has TRBV5-5 and TRBJ2-2; no clear D gene. Germline CDR1 SGHKS, CDR2 YYEKEE (reference sequence). This CDR3 spans 12 amino acids. With 4 bases removed from V and 1 base from J, the gap between germline ends came to 2 bases.

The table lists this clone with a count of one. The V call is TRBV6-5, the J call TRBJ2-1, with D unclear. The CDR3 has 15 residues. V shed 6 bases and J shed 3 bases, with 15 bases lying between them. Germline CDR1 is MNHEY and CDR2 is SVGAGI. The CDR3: CASSSRVGRYNEQFF. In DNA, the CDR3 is TGTGCCAGCAGCTCCCGGGTTGGTCGCTACAATGAGCAGTTCTTC.

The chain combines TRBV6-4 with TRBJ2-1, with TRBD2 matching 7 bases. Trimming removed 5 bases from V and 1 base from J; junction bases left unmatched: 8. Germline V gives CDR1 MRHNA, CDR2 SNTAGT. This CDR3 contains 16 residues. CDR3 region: CASSPTSPPSYNEQFF. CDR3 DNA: TGTGCCAGCAGTCCGACTAGCCCCCCTTCCTACAATGAGCAGTTCTTC.

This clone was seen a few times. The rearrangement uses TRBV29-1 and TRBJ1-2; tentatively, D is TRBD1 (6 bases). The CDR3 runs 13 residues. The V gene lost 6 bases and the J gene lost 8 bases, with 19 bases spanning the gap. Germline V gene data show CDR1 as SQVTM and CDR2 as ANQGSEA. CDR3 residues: CSVGGAQSEGYTF. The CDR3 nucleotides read TGCAGCGTGGGGGGGGCGCAGTCCGAGGGCTACACCTTC.

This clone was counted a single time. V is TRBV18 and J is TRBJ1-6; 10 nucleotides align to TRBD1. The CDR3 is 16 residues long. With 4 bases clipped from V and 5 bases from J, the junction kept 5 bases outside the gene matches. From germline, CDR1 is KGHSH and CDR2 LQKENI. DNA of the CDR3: TGTGCCAGCTCACAGCGGACAGGGGGGGATAATTCACCCCTCCACTTT. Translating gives CASSQRTGGDNSPLHF.

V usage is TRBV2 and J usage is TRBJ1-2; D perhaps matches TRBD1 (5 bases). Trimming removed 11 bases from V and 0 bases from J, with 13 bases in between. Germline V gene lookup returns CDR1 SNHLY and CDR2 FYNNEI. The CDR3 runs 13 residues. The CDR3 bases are TGTGCCGTCAGAACAGGAGCTAACTATGGCTACACCTTC. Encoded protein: CAVRTGANYGYTF.

The CDR3 DNA reads as TGTGCCAGCAGTGGGACACCTACGAACACCGGGGAGCTGTTTTTT. It specifies CASSGTPTNTGELFF. The V and J genes are TRBV2 and TRBJ2-2, with D perhaps TRBD1 (5 bases). Germline-derived CDR1 and CDR2 are SNHLY and FYNNEI. V was pared by 4 bases and J by 0 bases, with 9 bases between. The CDR3 runs 15 residues.

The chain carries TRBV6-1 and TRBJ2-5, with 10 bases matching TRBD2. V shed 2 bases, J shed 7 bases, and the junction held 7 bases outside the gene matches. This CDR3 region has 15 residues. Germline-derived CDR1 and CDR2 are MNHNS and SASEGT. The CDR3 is CASSETSGAPGTQYF. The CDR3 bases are TGTGCCAGCAGTGAAACTAGCGGGGCTCCGGGGACCCAGTACTTC.

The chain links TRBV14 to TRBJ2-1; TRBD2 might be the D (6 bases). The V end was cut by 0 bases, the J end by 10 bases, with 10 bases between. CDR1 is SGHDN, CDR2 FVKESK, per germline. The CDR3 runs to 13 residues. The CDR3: CASSQDLRGEQFF. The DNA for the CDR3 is TGTGCCAGCAGCCAAGATCTCCGGGGGGAGCAGTTCTTC.

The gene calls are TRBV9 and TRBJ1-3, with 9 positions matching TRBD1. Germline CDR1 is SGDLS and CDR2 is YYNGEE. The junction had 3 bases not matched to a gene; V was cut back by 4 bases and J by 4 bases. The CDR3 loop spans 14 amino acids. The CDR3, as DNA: TGTGCCAGCAGCCCGGGACAGGGAGGAAACACCATATATTTT. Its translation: CASSPGQGGNTIYF.

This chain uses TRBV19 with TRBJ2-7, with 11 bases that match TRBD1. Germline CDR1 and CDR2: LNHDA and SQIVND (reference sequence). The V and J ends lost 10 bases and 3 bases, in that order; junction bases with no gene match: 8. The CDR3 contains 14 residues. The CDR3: CATERTGGIYEQYF. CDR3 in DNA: TGTGCCACTGAGAGGACAGGGGGCATCTACGAGCAGTACTTC.

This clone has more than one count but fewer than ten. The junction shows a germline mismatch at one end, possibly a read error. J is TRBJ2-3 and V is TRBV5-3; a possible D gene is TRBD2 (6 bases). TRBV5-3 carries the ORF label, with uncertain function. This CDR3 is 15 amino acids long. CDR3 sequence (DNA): TGTGCCAGCAGCTTTGGCGCAGCGGGCCCAGATACGCAGTATTTT. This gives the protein CASSFGAAGPDTQYF.

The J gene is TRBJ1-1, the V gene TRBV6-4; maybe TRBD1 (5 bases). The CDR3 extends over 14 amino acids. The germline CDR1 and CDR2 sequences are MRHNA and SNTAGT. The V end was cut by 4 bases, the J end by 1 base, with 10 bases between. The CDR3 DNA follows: TGTGCCAGCAGTGTGGACACGGGGAACACTGAAGCTTTCTTT. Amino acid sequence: CASSVDTGNTEAFF.

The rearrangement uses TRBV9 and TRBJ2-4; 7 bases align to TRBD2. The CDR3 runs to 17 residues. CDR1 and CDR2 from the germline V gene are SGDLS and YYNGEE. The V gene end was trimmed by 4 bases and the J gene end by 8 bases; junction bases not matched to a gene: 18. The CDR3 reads CASSRQGTTDRGDIQYF. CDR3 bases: TGTGCCAGCAGCAGACAAGGGACTACGGACCGGGGGGACATTCAGTACTTC.

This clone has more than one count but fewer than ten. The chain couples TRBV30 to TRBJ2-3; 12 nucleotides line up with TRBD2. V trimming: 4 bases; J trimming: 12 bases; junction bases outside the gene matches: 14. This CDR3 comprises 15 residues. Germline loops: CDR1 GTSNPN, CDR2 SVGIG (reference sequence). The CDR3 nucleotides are TGTGCCTGGACGACTATGGCTAGCGGGGGGGGGACCCAGTATTTT. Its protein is CAWTTMASGGGTQYF.

CDR3 sequence: CASRAPGYGYTF. In DNA form, the CDR3 reads TGTGCCAGCAGGGCACCAGGTTATGGCTACACCTTC. This rearrangement joins TRBV28 to TRBJ1-2, with D unresolved. The length of the CDR3 is 12 residues. Trimming cost V 6 bases and J 5 bases, with 10 bases left between them. Germline loops: CDR1 MDHEN, CDR2 SYDVKM.

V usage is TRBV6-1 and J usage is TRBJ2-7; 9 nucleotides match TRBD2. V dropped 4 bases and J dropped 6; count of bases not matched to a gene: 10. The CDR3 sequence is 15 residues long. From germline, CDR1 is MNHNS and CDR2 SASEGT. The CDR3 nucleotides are TGTGCCAGCAGTGTAGGACTAGCGATACGTGGCGAGCAGTACTTC. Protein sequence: CASSVGLAIRGEQYF.

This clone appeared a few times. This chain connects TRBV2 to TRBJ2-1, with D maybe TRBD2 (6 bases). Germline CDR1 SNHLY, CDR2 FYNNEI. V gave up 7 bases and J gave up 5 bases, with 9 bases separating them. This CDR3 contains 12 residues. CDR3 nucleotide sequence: TGTGCCAGCAAGGACTACAACAATGAGCAGTTCTTC. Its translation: CASKDYNNEQFF.

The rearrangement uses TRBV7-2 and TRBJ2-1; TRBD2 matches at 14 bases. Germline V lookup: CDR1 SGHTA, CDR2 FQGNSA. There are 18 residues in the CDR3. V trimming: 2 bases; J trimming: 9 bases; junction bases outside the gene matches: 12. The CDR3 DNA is TGTGCCAGCAGCTTATTCTCCCCGATGACTAGCGGGGGGGGTGAGCAGTTCTTC. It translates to CASSLFSPMTSGGGEQFF.

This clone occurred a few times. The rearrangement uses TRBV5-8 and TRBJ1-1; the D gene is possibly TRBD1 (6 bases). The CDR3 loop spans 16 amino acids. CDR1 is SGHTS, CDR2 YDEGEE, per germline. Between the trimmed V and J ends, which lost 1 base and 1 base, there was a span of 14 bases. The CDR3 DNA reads TGTGCCAGCAGCTTGTGGATTCGGGGGGCGAACACTGAAGCTTTCTTT. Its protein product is CASSLWIRGANTEAFF. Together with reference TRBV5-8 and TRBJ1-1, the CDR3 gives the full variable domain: EAGVTQSPTHLIKTRGQQATLRCSPISGHTSVYWYQQALGLGLQFLLWYDEGEERNRGNFPPRFSGRQFPNYSSELNVNALELEDSALYLCASSLWIRGANTEAFFGQGTRLTVV.

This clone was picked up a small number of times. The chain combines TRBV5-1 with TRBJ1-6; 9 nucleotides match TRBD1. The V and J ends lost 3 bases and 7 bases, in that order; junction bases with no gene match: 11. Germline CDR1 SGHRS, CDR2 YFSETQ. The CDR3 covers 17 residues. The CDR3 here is CASSSHLGQGGNSPLHF. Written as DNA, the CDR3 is TGCGCCAGCAGCTCTCATCTGGGACAGGGCGGGAATTCACCCCTCCACTTT. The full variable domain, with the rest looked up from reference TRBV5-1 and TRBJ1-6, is KAGVTQTPRYLIKTRGQQVTLSCSPISGHRSVSWYQQTPGQGLQFLFEYFSETQRNKGNFPGRFSGRQFSNSRSEMNVSTLELGDSALYLCASSSHLGQGGNSPLHFGNGTRLTVT.

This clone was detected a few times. The DNA for the CDR3 is TGTGCCAGCAGCTTAGGGCTAGCGGGGCCCACAGATACGCAGTATTTT. Translating it yields CASSLGLAGPTDTQYF. This chain joins TRBV7-8 and TRBJ2-3; 9 bases agree with TRBD2. This CDR3 spans 16 amino acids. The germline V gene encodes CDR1 SGHVS and CDR2 FQNEAQ. V dropped 1 base and J dropped 2; count of bases not matched to a gene: 4.

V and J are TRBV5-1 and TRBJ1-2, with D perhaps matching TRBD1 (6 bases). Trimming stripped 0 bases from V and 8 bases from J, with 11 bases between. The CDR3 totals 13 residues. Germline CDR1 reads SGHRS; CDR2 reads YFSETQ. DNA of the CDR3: TGCGCCAGCAGCTTGGGACCAGGGGAAGGCTACACCTTC. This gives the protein CASSLGPGEGYTF.

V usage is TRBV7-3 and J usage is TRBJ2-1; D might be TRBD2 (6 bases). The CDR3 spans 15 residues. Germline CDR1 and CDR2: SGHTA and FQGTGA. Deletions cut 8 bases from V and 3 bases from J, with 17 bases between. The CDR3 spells CASAATSSHYNEQFF. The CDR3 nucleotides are TGTGCCAGCGCTGCCACTAGCTCCCACTACAATGAGCAGTTCTTC.